This TCR beta chain was recovered during a study of shared clonotypes between healthy human individuals. Study information: Per donor, CD8 memory used one plate, CD8 naive used two, CD4 memory used three and CD4 naive used three.

Some clones are missing from TCRdb's copy, which holds only in-frame ones; the method was immunoSEQ multiplex PCR. Here the sample spans roughly 1,100,000 clones, about 80% being singletons. Nashville, Tennessee was home to all donors, who were Caucasian adults. Of note for this clone: Its antigen is as yet unknown.

Points from the study as a whole: For sorted subsets, rarefaction showed incomplete sequencing despite large depth. Having only a few donors restricted how much genetic and exposure-history diversity was captured.

The sequence was obtained from a young man in good health. Sequencing used memory CD4+ T cells sorted from blood. The sample's subset: CD45RA-negative fraction.

CDR3 protein: CASSPHLAFQETQYF. DNA for the CDR3: TGTGCCAGCAGCCCCCATTTAGCGTTCCAAGAGACCCAGTACTTC. The chain couples TRBV7-2 to TRBJ2-5; D perhaps matches TRBD2 (5 bases). There are 15 residues in the CDR3. Germline V gives CDR1 SGHTA, CDR2 FQGNSA. Trimming removed 5 bases from V and 1 base from J, with 14 bases in between.